Presented here are 31 T cell receptor beta chains from one specimen sequenced in a study of control samples from healthy donors and cancer patients. Measured with immunoSEQ multiplex PCR; TCRdb has only the in-frame clones, and not every one. The table for this sample gives about 200,000 clones. Sequencing was carried out using blood. All receptors derive from a woman aged 25-40 years in good health.

The rearrangement uses TRBV4-1 and TRBJ1-3, with D hard to call. V shed 1 base and J shed 2 bases, with 12 bases lying between them. This CDR3 has 16 amino acids. Germline CDR1 is MGHRA and CDR2 is YSYEKL. In DNA, the CDR3 is TGCGCCAGCAGCCAAGTTGTGGTTGACGCTGGAAACACCATATATTTT. This encodes CASSQVVVDAGNTIYF.

V gene TRBV5-1 combines with J gene TRBJ1-4; no definite D call. Germline CDR1 is SGHRS and CDR2 is YFSETQ. Trimming removed 4 bases from V and 7 bases from J, with 17 bases in between. This CDR3 contains 15 residues. In nucleotides, the CDR3 is TGCGCCAGCAGCCAGCTTGGGGAAGTTAGTGAAAAACTGTTTTTT. Amino acids: CASSQLGEVSEKLFF.

The chain is built from TRBV9 and TRBJ1-2; D is uncertain. This CDR3 has 17 amino acids. With 0 bases removed from V and 6 bases from J, the gap between germline ends came to 21 bases. Germline values: CDR1 SGDLS, CDR2 YYNGEE. This chain's CDR3 is CASSVVLRFLFENGYTF. The DNA of the CDR3 is TGTGCCAGCAGCGTAGTTTTGCGTTTTCTTTTCGAGAATGGCTACACCTTC.

This chain uses TRBV27 with TRBJ2-7, with D unresolved. CDR1 MNHEY and CDR2 SMNVEV come from the germline V gene (reference sequence). CDR3 length equals 14 residues. Between the trimmed V and J ends, which lost 6 bases and 2 bases, there was a span of 14 bases. CDR3 amino acids: CASRATWNTYEQYF. CDR3 sequence (DNA): TGTGCCAGCAGGGCAACTTGGAACACCTACGAGCAGTACTTC.

The CDR3 DNA sequence: TGCGCCAGCAGCCCCCGGGGGGCTGGAAACACCATATATTTT. This translates into CASSPRGAGNTIYF. J is TRBJ1-3 and V is TRBV4-1; D is perhaps TRBD1 (5 bases). The CDR3 loop spans 14 amino acids. V gave up 4 bases and J gave up 2 bases, with 9 bases separating them. Per the germline V gene, CDR1 is MGHRA and CDR2 is YSYEKL.

The chain joins TRBV28 to TRBJ1-5, with D tentatively TRBD1 (6 bases). Germline V lookup: CDR1 MDHEN, CDR2 SYDVKM. V was cut by 3 bases and J by 6 bases, with 15 bases left in between. The CDR3 is 15 amino acids. This CDR3 reads CASSLGGALIQPQHF. The CDR3 DNA follows: TGTGCCAGCAGTTTGGGGGGGGCGTTAATTCAGCCCCAGCATTTT.

This sequence joins TRBV6-5 and TRBJ1-1; D perhaps matches TRBD1 (6 bases). The CDR3 is 14 amino acids. V lost 6 bases to trimming and J lost 3 bases, with 14 bases between them. In germline, CDR1 is MNHEY, CDR2 SVGAGI. The CDR3 is CASRPGQRYTEAFF. In nucleotides, the CDR3 is TGTGCCAGCAGACCCGGACAGAGATACACTGAAGCTTTCTTT.

V and J are TRBV12-3 or TRBV12-4 and TRBJ1-1; D is possibly TRBD1 (6 bases). Trimming took 6 bases from V and 8 from J, leaving 16 bases between them. CDR3 length equals 13 residues. The CDR3: CASSSRGGPEAFF. The CDR3, as DNA: TGTGCCAGCAGCTCGCGCGGGGGGCCCGAAGCTTTCTTT.

The chain carries TRBV27 and TRBJ1-1; D perhaps matches TRBD1 (5 bases). With 2 bases removed from V and 5 bases from J, the gap between germline ends came to 18 bases. The germline V gene encodes CDR1 MNHEY and CDR2 SMNVEV (reference sequence). This CDR3 has 16 amino acids. The CDR3 bases are TGTGCCAGCAGTTTAGAAGGAGAGGGGCCAAATACTGAAGCTTTCTTT. Translating gives CASSLEGEGPNTEAFF.

The rearrangement links TRBV10-2 to TRBJ2-5; tentative D call: TRBD1 (5 bases). There are 14 residues in the CDR3. Trimming took off 5 bases at V and 5 bases at J, with 15 bases between the two ends. The germline V gene encodes CDR1 WSHSY and CDR2 SAAADI. CDR3 amino acids: CASSSVRGMETQYF. As DNA, the CDR3 is TGCGCCAGCAGTTCGGTAAGGGGCATGGAGACCCAGTACTTC.

This chain links TRBV6-4 with TRBJ1-1; no reliable D call. CDR1 is MRHNA, CDR2 SNTAGT, per germline. Trimming stripped 4 bases from V and 1 base from J, with 4 bases between. This CDR3 is 12 amino acids long. The CDR3 bases are TGTGCCAGCAGTGGACAGAACACTGAAGCTTTCTTT. Translating gives CASSGQNTEAFF.

The V gene is TRBV7-3, the J gene TRBJ1-1, with D perhaps matching TRBD1 (5 bases). V shed 5 bases and J shed 0 bases, with 7 bases lying between them. Germline CDR1 SGHTA, CDR2 FQGTGA. The CDR3 consists of 13 residues. CDR3 amino acids: CASSIQVNTEAFF. Here the CDR3 DNA reads TGTGCCAGCAGCATACAGGTGAACACTGAAGCTTTCTTT.

The chain carries TRBV12-3 or TRBV12-4 and TRBJ1-1; a possible D gene is TRBD1 (5 bases). V lost 6 bases, J lost 7 bases, and 15 bases lay in between. This CDR3 region has 13 residues. The CDR3, as DNA: TGTGCCAGCAGGAGGGGCCGGGCTCTTGAAGCTTTCTTT. It specifies CASRRGRALEAFF.

This chain connects TRBV9 to TRBJ1-3; TRBD1 matches 11 bases. The CDR3 extends over 16 amino acids. CDR1 is SGDLS, CDR2 YYNGEE, per germline. V dropped 5 bases and J dropped 1; count of bases not matched to a gene: 5. The CDR3 spells CASRAGTGGSGNTIYF. CDR3 in DNA: TGTGCCAGCAGGGCCGGGACAGGGGGTTCTGGAAACACCATATATTTT.

Concerning this clone: An end of the junction does not agree with germline; a read error may underlie this. V and J are TRBV11-2 and TRBJ2-7; 9 positions agree with TRBD2. The CDR3 is 12 amino acids. Germline V gene data show CDR1 as SGHAT and CDR2 as FQNNGV. CDR3 amino acids: CASSLISGGQFF. CDR3 in DNA: TGTGCCAGCAGCTTAATTAGCGGGGGACAATTCTTC.

CDR3 in amino acids: CASSQDPGGGTNYYEQYF. The CDR3 region has the DNA TGTGCCAGCAGCCAAGACCCAGGGGGTGGGACAAATTATTACGAGCAGTACTTC. The chain links TRBV4-2 to TRBJ2-7, with 7 bases identical to TRBD1. The germline V gene has CDR1 LGHNA and CDR2 YNFKEQ. This CDR3 spans 18 amino acids. J gave up 4 bases and V 0 bases, and 15 bases lay outside the gene matches.

The V and J genes are TRBV7-2 and TRBJ2-5; D uncertain. CDR1 is SGHTA and CDR2 is FQGNSA in the germline V gene. The CDR3 loop spans 15 amino acids. V was clipped by 0 bases and J by 1 base, with 9 bases between them. In DNA, the CDR3 is TGTGCCAGCAGCTTAGCGATGGTGCCCCAAGAGACCCAGTACTTC. Amino acid sequence: CASSLAMVPQETQYF.

J is TRBJ1-4 and V is TRBV6-1; perhaps TRBD1 as D (5 bases). The CDR3 has 16 residues. The germline CDR1 and CDR2 sequences are MNHNS and SASEGT. V lost 0 bases and J lost 7, with 15 bases in between. CDR3 bases: TGTGCCAGCAGTGAAGCGGGCGGGGGATTGCTTGAAAAACTGTTTTTT. Protein sequence: CASSEAGGGLLEKLFF.

The DNA for the CDR3 is TGTGCCAGCTCACCTCAGGACGGTTCCTACAATGAGCAGTTCTTC. Encoded protein: CASSPQDGSYNEQFF. This chain connects TRBV18 to TRBJ2-1; no definite D call. From germline, CDR1 is KGHSH and CDR2 LQKENI. V was pared by 3 bases and J by 1 base, with 10 bases between. The CDR3 has 15 residues.

The V call is TRBV7-9, the J call TRBJ1-2; the D is unclear. Germline CDR1 reads SEHNR; CDR2 reads FQNEAQ (reference sequence). This CDR3 has 12 residues. V lost 6 bases and J 8 bases, leaving 13 bases between the germline ends. Here the CDR3 reads CASRGSGVGYTF. The CDR3 DNA reads as TGTGCCAGCAGGGGGTCGGGTGTGGGCTACACCTTC. Full variable domain (missing parts from reference TRBV7-9 and TRBJ1-2): DTGVSQNPRHKITKRGQNVTFRCDPISEHNRLYWYRQTLGQGPEFLTYFQNEAQLEKSRLLSDRFSAERPKGSFSTLEIQRTEQGDSAMYLCASRGSGVGYTFGSGTRLTVV.

This chain connects TRBV4-1 to TRBJ2-2; perhaps TRBD2 as D (6 bases). This CDR3 is built from 16 residues. Germline V gene lookup returns CDR1 MGHRA and CDR2 YSYEKL. The V and J ends lost 3 bases and 2 bases respectively, with 13 bases between them. This CDR3 is CASSHPAGRNTGELFF. As DNA, the CDR3 is TGCGCCAGCAGCCATCCGGCGGGGAGAAACACCGGGGAGCTGTTTTTT.

This sequence joins TRBV3-1 (or the pseudogene TRBV3-2) and TRBJ1-4; 11 bases are shared with TRBD1. Unmatched junction bases numbered 8, after V lost 3 bases and J lost 8 bases. Germline V lookup: CDR1 LGHDT, CDR2 YNNKEL (reference sequence). This CDR3 is built from 16 residues. The CDR3 spells CASSQQGTGGLEKLFF. The CDR3, as DNA: TGTGCCAGCAGCCAGCAGGGGACAGGGGGGTTGGAAAAACTGTTTTTT.

The chain links TRBV11-2 to TRBJ1-1; no definite D call. This CDR3 has 13 amino acids. Per germline, CDR1 SGHAT and CDR2 FQNNGV. Between the trimmed V and J ends, which lost 5 bases and 3 bases, there was a span of 10 bases. The CDR3 coding sequence is TGTGCCAGCAGCGGGGAATCCTACACTGAAGCTTTCTTT. It codes for CASSGESYTEAFF.

The V and J genes are TRBV28 and TRBJ1-5; D gene ambiguous. Germline V lookup: CDR1 MDHEN, CDR2 SYDVKM. This CDR3 has 15 residues. V gave up 0 bases and J gave up 1 base, with 7 bases separating them. CDR3 loop: CASSLWARSNQPQHF. In nucleotides, the CDR3 is TGTGCCAGCAGTTTATGGGCCAGGAGCAATCAGCCCCAGCATTTT.

About this clone itself: Sequence at one end of the junction differs from germline and may be a read error. The chain has TRBV7-9 and TRBJ1-1; unclear D gene. This CDR3 comprises 13 residues. Per germline, CDR1 SEHNR and CDR2 FQNEAQ (reference sequence). CDR3 sequence: CASSLGTNTKAFF. DNA for the CDR3: TGTGCCAGCAGCTTAGGGACGAACACTAAAGCTTTCTTT.

The genes are TRBV4-1 and TRBJ1-1; tentatively, D is TRBD1 (5 bases). Per the germline V gene, CDR1 is MGHRA and CDR2 is YSYEKL. V lost 4 bases and J lost 5, with 11 bases in between. The CDR3 loop spans 13 amino acids. CDR3 nucleotide sequence: TGCGCCAGCAGCCGAATGACAGTGACTGAAGCTTTCTTT. It encodes CASSRMTVTEAFF.

The rearrangement links TRBV29-1 to TRBJ2-3; D unresolved. Germline V gene sequence: CDR1 SQVTM, CDR2 ANQGSEA. V was shortened by 7 bases and J by 1 base, with 3 bases between the two germline ends. The CDR3 spans 10 residues. In DNA, the CDR3 is TGCAGCGCTCGCACAGATACGCAGTATTTT. It yields the protein CSARTDTQYF.

The V call is TRBV6-5, the J call TRBJ1-5, with D hard to call. CDR3 length equals 14 residues. CDR1 MNHEY and CDR2 SVGAGI come from the germline V gene. V was cut by 6 bases and J by 2 bases, with 11 bases left in between. The CDR3 is CASSTGGGNQPQHF. The CDR3 nucleotides read TGTGCCAGCAGCACCGGTGGGGGCAATCAGCCCCAGCATTTT.

The chain carries TRBV13 and TRBJ2-7, with 8 bases matching TRBD2. With V trimmed by 4 bases and J by 6 bases, 8 bases remained unmatched. CDR1 is PRHDT and CDR2 is FYEKMQ in the germline V gene (reference sequence). The CDR3 is made up of 14 amino acids. The CDR3 region is CASSSGGIPAEQYF. CDR3 sequence (DNA): TGTGCCAGCAGCTCGGGGGGGATACCTGCCGAGCAGTACTTC.

As DNA, the CDR3 is TGTGCCAGCAGCCCTGGGAGCCGCACAGATACGCAGTATTTT. This translates into CASSPGSRTDTQYF. V usage is TRBV5-5 and J usage is TRBJ2-3; tentatively, D is TRBD2 (5 bases). The CDR3 consists of 14 residues. V lost 4 bases to trimming and J lost 1 base, with 10 bases between them. Per germline, CDR1 SGHKS and CDR2 YYEKEE (reference sequence).

The rearrangement uses TRBV19 and TRBJ2-1; 15 bases are shared with TRBD2. This CDR3 contains 18 residues. With V trimmed by 3 bases and J by 2 bases, 5 bases remained unmatched. The germline gives CDR1 LNHDA, CDR2 SQIVND (reference sequence). CDR3 loop: CASSIRTSGGATYNEQFF. CDR3 sequence (DNA): TGTGCCAGTAGTATCCGGACTAGCGGGGGGGCCACCTACAATGAGCAGTTCTTC.